One sample yielded the 21 T cell receptor beta chains listed below, sequenced in a study of neurological immune-mediated disorders. In TCRdb, the 5' RACE reads were re-called with MiXCR into one record per CDR3 protein. Among 55,000 to 70,000 distinct CDR3 sequences, over 9.5% were seen once, and the ten largest hold 1.5% to 2%. The sample taken for sequencing was PBMCs. These receptors all stem from a man in his 60s in good health.

This clonotype was recorded many times. The chain has TRBV7-2 and TRBJ2-3; the match to TRBD2 covers 9 bases. This CDR3 is 17 amino acids long. CDR1 is SGHTA and CDR2 is FQGNSA in the germline V gene. The ends lost 2 bases at V and 4 bases at J; junction bases unmatched: 10. Here the CDR3 DNA reads TGTGCCAGCAGCTTAATTCCTAGCGGGGCCCCCTCAGATACGCAGTATTTT. This codes for CASSLIPSGAPSDTQYF.

This clonotype occurred many times. V and J are TRBV20-1 and TRBJ1-3; TRBD1 aligns across 7 bases. Germline loops: CDR1 DFQATT, CDR2 SNEGSKA (reference sequence). Trimming removed 4 bases from V and 1 base from J; junction bases left unmatched: 4. The CDR3 spans 14 residues. CDR3 nucleotide sequence: TGCAGTGCTAACAGGGGCGAGTCTGGAAACACCATATATTTT. Its protein is CSANRGESGNTIYF.

This clonotype was counted between two and nine times. The rearrangement uses TRBV7-2 and TRBJ2-7; 9 bases map to TRBD1. The CDR3 contains 14 residues. Germline V gene sequence: CDR1 SGHTA, CDR2 FQGNSA. V lost 5 bases, J lost 6 bases, and 8 bases stayed unmatched. Here the CDR3 DNA reads TGTGCCAGCAGCCCCGGGACAGGGTGGAGCGAGCAGTACTTC. Translating gives CASSPGTGWSEQYF.

This clonotype was detected ten times or more. The chain joins TRBV7-6 to TRBJ1-6; 9 bases line up with TRBD1. The CDR3 consists of 18 residues. Per the germline V gene, CDR1 is SGHVS and CDR2 is FNYEAQ. With V trimmed by 5 bases and J by 3 bases, 11 bases remained unmatched. Written as DNA, the CDR3 is TGTGCCAGCAGCCCGAATCCAGGGGGACAGGGCTATAATTCACCCCTCCACTTT. Protein sequence: CASSPNPGGQGYNSPLHF.

This clonotype was detected ten times or more. V and J are TRBV7-9 and TRBJ1-1; no reliable D call. V was pared by 2 bases and J by 8 bases, with 12 bases between. Per the germline V gene, CDR1 is SEHNR and CDR2 is FQNEAQ (reference sequence). This CDR3 has 13 residues. The CDR3: CASSLPGSGEAFF. The DNA of the CDR3 is TGTGCCAGCAGCTTACCCGGGAGCGGGGAAGCTTTCTTT.

There are many counts of this clonotype. This chain joins TRBV6-5 and TRBJ2-7; D gene unclear. The germline V gene has CDR1 MNHEY and CDR2 SVGAGI. V shed 6 bases and J shed 4 bases, with 7 bases lying between them. The CDR3 consists of 11 residues. The CDR3 loop is CASSSPYEQYF. In DNA, the CDR3 is TGTGCCAGCAGCTCCCCATACGAGCAGTACTTC.

This chain joins TRBV6-2 or TRBV6-3 and TRBJ1-6; TRBD1 matches 7 bases. From germline, CDR1 is MNHEY and CDR2 SVGEGT. Unmatched junction bases numbered 7, after V lost 5 bases and J lost 9 bases. The CDR3 spans 14 residues. The CDR3 sequence is CASSGRDRVSPLHF. The CDR3 DNA reads as TGTGCCAGCAGTGGAAGGGACAGAGTTTCACCCCTCCACTTT.

This clonotype was recorded a few times. One base away lies a much larger clone, so this may be a sequencing read error. The V gene is TRBV27, the J gene TRBJ2-2; weak D call: TRBD2 (7 bases). The CDR3 loop spans 16 amino acids. V was clipped by 1 base and J by 10 bases, with 19 bases between them. Per germline, CDR1 MNHEY and CDR2 SMNVEV (reference sequence). The CDR3 sequence is CASSLLGGARDVELFF. CDR3 DNA sequence: TGTGCCAGCAGTTTATTAGGGGGGGCGCGGGACGTGGAGCTGTTTTTT.

There are many counts of this clonotype. CDR3 DNA: TGTGCCAGCAGCAGGCAGAGGAACACTGAAGCTTTCTTT. It encodes CASSRQRNTEAFF. The V call is TRBV11-1, the J call TRBJ1-1, with D uncertain. V was trimmed by 5 bases and J by 1 base, leaving 8 bases between them. Germline V gives CDR1 SGHAT, CDR2 FQDESV (reference sequence). This CDR3 region has 13 residues.

This clonotype was counted many times. CDR3 region: CASTLPPGRNTGELFF. CDR3 nucleotide sequence: TGTGCCAGCACCCTCCCCCCGGGACGTAATACCGGGGAGCTGTTTTTT. The chain combines TRBV6-2 or TRBV6-3 with TRBJ2-2; tentatively, D is TRBD1 or TRBD2 (5 bases each). Germline V gene lookup returns CDR1 MNHEY and CDR2 SVGEGT. V lost 7 bases and J lost 5, with 20 bases in between. The length of the CDR3 is 16 residues.

As regards this clonotype: One junction end disagrees with the germline gene, perhaps due to a read error. The chain is built from TRBV12-3 or TRBV12-4 and TRBJ1-5; the D is unclear. The CDR3 extends over 12 amino acids. The CDR3 region has the DNA TGTGCCAGCAGCCCGGGAGTCCAGCCCCGGCATTTT. It codes for CASSPGVQPRHF.

There are many counts of this clonotype. The chain joins TRBV20-1 to TRBJ2-1; TRBD2 agrees at 9 bases. Germline V gives CDR1 DFQATT, CDR2 SNEGSKA (reference sequence). V was clipped by 6 bases and J by 7 bases; unmatched bases: 10. CDR3 length equals 14 residues. CDR3 loop: CSAVAGGPGNEQFF. In nucleotides, the CDR3 is TGCAGTGCCGTGGCGGGGGGGCCTGGGAATGAGCAGTTCTTC.

This clonotype has ten or more counts. The junction departs from the called germline gene at one end, perhaps through a read error. The chain links TRBV6-6 to TRBJ2-7; TRBD1 aligns across 8 bases. Germline CDR1 MNHNY, CDR2 SVGAGI (reference sequence). This CDR3 spans 13 amino acids. The CDR3 bases are TGTGCCAGCAGTCGACCGGGACAGGCACGTCCGGGCTTC. Its translation is CASSRPGQARPGF.

As to this clonotype: A read error may be the cause here, since a much bigger clone is one base away. This chain uses TRBV5-1 with TRBJ2-5, with no clear D. Germline V gene lookup returns CDR1 SGHRS and CDR2 YFSETQ. This CDR3 contains 13 residues. With 1 base removed from V and 5 bases from J, the gap between germline ends came to 9 bases. In DNA, the CDR3 is TGCGCCAGCAGCTTGCACGAGTGGGAGACCCAGTACTTC. Its translation: CASSLHEWETQYF.

V gene TRBV28 combines with J gene TRBJ2-5; the D is unclear. Germline loops: CDR1 MDHEN, CDR2 SYDVKM. V lost 3 bases and J lost 1, with 15 bases in between. CDR3 length: 16 residues. DNA for the CDR3: TGTGCCAGCAGTTTCCGGGCTTTTTTGGCCCAAGAGACCCAGTACTTC. It codes for CASSFRAFLAQETQYF.

Many counts were recorded for this clonotype. The CDR3 sequence is CASSFGQGWDEQYF. CDR3 in DNA: TGTGCCAGCAGCTTCGGTCAGGGTTGGGACGAGCAGTACTTC. The genes are TRBV7-2 and TRBJ2-7; D may be TRBD1 (5 bases). The germline gives CDR1 SGHTA, CDR2 FQGNSA. The V and J ends lost 3 bases and 5 bases respectively, with 14 bases between them. This CDR3 comprises 14 residues.

This clonotype was seen ten or more times. The chain combines TRBV15 with TRBJ1-3; D is ambiguous. The CDR3 length is 13 residues. From germline, CDR1 is LNHNV and CDR2 YYDKDF (reference sequence). Trimming removed 6 bases from V and 0 bases from J, with 6 bases in between. CDR3: CATRPDSGNTIYF. The CDR3 bases are TGTGCCACCAGACCTGACTCTGGAAACACCATATATTTT.

This clonotype turned up a few times. The chain employs TRBV20-1 and TRBJ2-6; TRBD1 is a possible D gene (6 bases). The V end was cut by 0 bases, the J end by 0 bases, with 15 bases between. The CDR3 spans 18 residues. CDR1 and CDR2 (germline): DFQATT, SNEGSKA (reference sequence). The CDR3 DNA reads TGCAGTGCTAGAGATCAGGACAGATTTTCCTCTGGGGCCAACGTCCTGACTTTC. Translating gives CSARDQDRFSSGANVLTF.

This clonotype came up many times. The chain employs TRBV6-5 and TRBJ1-6, with TRBD1 as a possible D gene (5 bases). The germline V gene encodes CDR1 MNHEY and CDR2 SVGAGI. V shed 2 bases and J shed 7 bases, with 12 bases lying between them. The CDR3 extends over 15 amino acids. CDR3 loop: CASSYGREGNSPLHF. The CDR3, as DNA: TGTGCCAGCAGTTACGGCAGGGAGGGAAATTCACCCCTCCACTTT.

At least ten counts were recorded for this clonotype. The chain combines TRBV5-1 with TRBJ2-7; 8 bases map to TRBD1. The CDR3 covers 15 residues. Germline V lookup: CDR1 SGHRS, CDR2 YFSETQ. The junction had 5 bases not matched to a gene; V was cut back by 3 bases and J by 0 bases. Written as DNA, the CDR3 is TGCGCCAGCAGCTCGACAGGGGCGAACTCCTACGAGCAGTACTTC. Residues: CASSSTGANSYEQYF.

This clonotype was observed many times. This sequence joins TRBV20-1 and TRBJ2-6; D unresolved. Germline V gene data show CDR1 as DFQATT and CDR2 as SNEGSKA (reference sequence). The CDR3 runs to 14 residues. V was trimmed by 3 bases and J by 1 base, leaving 7 bases between them. The CDR3 reads CSASSGSGANVLTF. In DNA form, the CDR3 reads TGCAGTGCTAGCTCCGGATCTGGGGCCAACGTCCTGACTTTC.